This TCR beta chain was captured by sequencing in a study of blood T cell repertoires in COVID-19. The wider study: Acute and convalescent COVID-19 samples came from the United States, Italy and Spain.

This CDR3 has 15 residues. V shed 7 bases and J shed 8 bases, with 20 bases lying between them. Germline assignment: CDR1 SNHLY and CDR2 FYNNEI. In the original analysis: Amplification of reference gene primers provided the estimated nucleated cell counts. Data came from immunoSEQ multiplex PCR; TCRdb stores just in-frame clones and leaves some out. D and trimming were read from the DNA, whereas the V and J calls and clone size are those reported in that table. The profile shows approximately 110,000 clones, around 83% of them singletons. The sequenced sample consisted of peripheral blood. The genes are TRBV2 and TRBJ1-4, with a weak D call TRBD1 (5 bases). This receptor was obtained from a woman of 80 years or more with acute or convalescent COVID-19. Written as DNA, the CDR3 is TGTGCCAGCACCAGAACAAGGGGCTCAGAAGAAAAACTGTTTTTT. Translation gives CASTRTRGSEEKLFF. The variable domain in full, with the rest retrieved from reference TRBV2 and TRBJ1-4, is EPEVTQTPSHQVTQMGQEVILRCVPISNHLYFYWYRQILGQKVEFLVSFYNNEISEKSEIFDDQFSVERPDGSNFTLKIRSTKLEDSAMYFCASTRTRGSEEKLFFGSGTQLSVL.